This TCR beta chain came from a study of beta chain features in type 1 diabetes. The study reverse transcribed the entire isolated RNA, so it sequenced expressed TCRB transcripts. Generated by immunoSEQ multiplex PCR, the TCRdb table keeps only in-frame clones and is missing some. The repertoire holds over 650,000 clones, with more than 12% as singletons. A remark on this clone: Its target is unknown.

General study points: TCRB CDR3s were moderately but significantly shorter in Type 1 diabetes patients in all four CD4+ subsets. Type 1 diabetes patients had fewer VDJ junction insertions and more deletions.

Sequences were obtained from naive CD4+ T cells from blood. This receptor was obtained from a man between 18 and 35 years old with type 1 diabetes.

This CDR3 is CASSPSLSGTEAFF. In DNA, the CDR3 is TGTGCCAGCAGCCCATCGCTATCGGGCACTGAAGCTTTCTTT. This chain joins TRBV7-2 and TRBJ1-1; D is uncertain. V lost 5 bases, J lost 4 bases, and 14 bases lay in between. From germline, CDR1 is SGHTA and CDR2 FQGNSA. The CDR3 loop spans 14 amino acids.